The clone carrying this T cell receptor beta chain was seen at least ten times. The antigen is undetermined. The source of the sample is a study of T-cell reconstitution after alpha-beta-depleted transplantation in children. Overall study findings and caveats: Some patients' high day-60 TCRbeta diversity was traced to surviving recipient T cells and thymic progenitors. Most T-cell counts and diversity one year after the transplant came from T cells that were newly produced. In patients about two months after transplant, alpha-beta T cells reportedly arose from several hundred expanded graft clones.

The TCRbeta library was prepared with unique molecular identifiers. TCRdb passed the PCR reads through MiXCR, listing each CDR3 protein once. The sample includes 25,000 or so distinct CDR3 sequences, over 15% of them seen just once. The receptor was isolated from a male patient under 10 years old who had a stem cell transplant for acute lymphoblastic leukemia, so the T cells may come from the graft donor. The starting material was PBMCs, mostly from graft donor cells, obtained 60 days after TCRalphabeta/CD19-depleted stem cell transplant.

The chain's CDR3 is CASSIGLAPSTDTQYF. DNA for the CDR3: TGCGCCAGCAGCATCGGACTAGCGCCTAGCACAGATACGCAGTATTTT. V gene TRBV5-1 combines with J gene TRBJ2-3; 9 nucleotides align to TRBD2. Germline CDR1 SGHRS, CDR2 YFSETQ. The length of the CDR3 is 16 residues. The trim removed 4 bases at V and 0 bases at J, leaving 6 bases unmatched.